The clone carrying this TCR beta chain was seen only once. Trimming shortened V by 5 bases and J by 10 bases, and 18 bases separated the two germline ends. The CDR3 extends over 14 amino acids. This entry is derived from a study of blood T cells in healthy people across ages. Primers used in a second PCR of about 7 to 12 cycles were a sample-barcoded 5' primer and a J-beta primer mix. Using its own MiXCR run on the 5' RACE reads, TCRdb lists one record per CDR3 protein. The table lists about 600,000 distinct CDR3 sequences, around 48% of them singletons, with roughly 24% in the top ten. The rearrangement uses TRBV12-3 or TRBV12-4 and TRBJ2-1, with a weak D call TRBD1 (6 bases). Source material: blood. This TCR derives from an elderly man in good health. The CDR3 bases are TGTGCCAGCAGTGAACAGGGACCGACGAAGGAGCAGTTCTTC. It is translated as CASSEQGPTKEQFF.